The 10 T cell receptor beta chains below all came from one sample that was sequenced in a study of patients and donors after allogeneic stem cell transplantation. TCRdb reprocessed the RT-PCR reads via MiXCR and lists one record per CDR3 protein. The sample has around 150,000 distinct CDR3 sequences; roughly two fifths are singletons. Input material: blood, either unsorted or a sorted T cell fraction (not recorded which). The origin of the receptors is a human donor who was either an allogeneic HSCT recipient or a stem cell or donor lymphocyte infusion donor (not recorded which). It is not recorded whose cells these are; they may come from a transplant donor.

This clonotype was seen only a few times. The genes are TRBV12-3 or TRBV12-4 and TRBJ1-6; 11 bases are shared with TRBD1. This CDR3 region has 15 residues. V lost 3 bases to trimming and J lost 6 bases; unmatched junction nucleotides: 1. Here the CDR3 DNA reads TGTGCCAGCAGTTTTGGGACAGGGGGTAATTCACCCCTCCACTTT. Protein product: CASSFGTGGNSPLHF.

This clonotype was counted at least ten times. The V and J genes are TRBV12-3 or TRBV12-4 and TRBJ1-5, with D perhaps matching TRBD1 (5 bases). The V end was cut by 6 bases, the J end by 2 bases, with 11 bases between. The CDR3 runs 14 residues. Here the CDR3 DNA reads TGTGCCAGCAGCCGACCGGGGGGCAATCAGCCCCAGCATTTT. This gives the protein CASSRPGGNQPQHF.

This clonotype has just a few counts. The V and J genes are TRBV25-1 and TRBJ2-1; D is perhaps TRBD2 (6 bases). Germline V gene data show CDR1 as MGHDK and CDR2 as SYGVNS. Trimming stripped 1 base from V and 1 base from J, with 8 bases between. This CDR3 contains 15 residues. The CDR3 is CASSEFGGSYNEQFF. The CDR3 coding sequence is TGTGCCAGCAGTGAATTCGGGGGTTCCTACAATGAGCAGTTCTTC.

The chain couples TRBV7-2 to TRBJ1-3; the D is unclear. Germline V gene data show CDR1 as SGHTA and CDR2 as FQGNSA. The CDR3 runs to 15 residues. Deletions cut 5 bases from V and 0 bases from J, with 11 bases between. CDR3 in DNA: TGTGCCAGCAGCCCCCGACGAGTCTCTGGAAACACCATATATTTT. Protein: CASSPRRVSGNTIYF.

In this sample, this clonotype turned up a few times. This sequence joins TRBV7-8 and TRBJ2-5; TRBD2 aligns across 9 bases. The germline CDR1 and CDR2 sequences are SGHVS and FQNEAQ. V was pared by 4 bases and J by 5 bases, with 11 bases of the junction left unmatched. The CDR3 extends over 16 amino acids. CDR3 DNA sequence: TGTGCCAGCAGCTCCCGAATAGCGGGGGTACGGGAGACCCAGTACTTC. Amino acids: CASSSRIAGVRETQYF.

The V and J genes are TRBV9 and TRBJ2-1; TRBD1 or TRBD2 may be the D gene (5 bases each). Germline V gives CDR1 SGDLS, CDR2 YYNGEE. This CDR3 has 11 residues. The CDR3 region has the DNA TGTGCTAGCTCGGGGCCCCTGGGGCAGTTCTTC. Amino acid sequence: CASSGPLGQFF.

This chain joins TRBV20-1 and TRBJ2-1, with D perhaps TRBD1 (6 bases). V was cut by 6 bases and J by 4 bases, with 16 bases left in between. The CDR3 is made up of 14 amino acids. Per the germline V gene, CDR1 is DFQATT and CDR2 is SNEGSKA (reference sequence). The CDR3 DNA is TGCAGTGCCTGGGGGCAGGGGTCGTACAATGAGCAGTTCTTC. Amino acid sequence: CSAWGQGSYNEQFF.

The chain employs TRBV7-9 and TRBJ2-3, with D hard to call. CDR1 is SEHNR and CDR2 is FQNEAQ in the germline V gene (reference sequence). There are 16 residues in the CDR3. V lost 5 bases and J lost 0, with 15 bases in between. CDR3 nucleotides: TGTGCCAGCAGCGCACGTTCCCCAAAAAGCACAGATACGCAGTATTTT. Its translation: CASSARSPKSTDTQYF.

Of note for this clonotype: At one of its ends the junction is not consistent with the germline gene, which may arise from a read error. V gene TRBV9 combines with J gene TRBJ1-5; the match to TRBD1 covers 8 bases. Germline-derived CDR1 and CDR2 are SGDLS and YYNGEE. CDR3 length equals 14 residues. The CDR3 reads CTSSVGDRHQPQHF. CDR3 DNA: TGTACCAGCAGCGTAGGGGACAGGCATCAGCCCCAGCATTTT.

The gene calls are TRBV6-2 or TRBV6-3 and TRBJ2-2; 9 bases are shared with TRBD2. V dropped 5 bases and J dropped 4; count of bases not matched to a gene: 8. The CDR3 runs to 16 residues. Germline loops: CDR1 MNHEY, CDR2 SVGEGT. The CDR3 sequence: CASSHPRGGSTGELFF. The CDR3, as DNA: TGTGCCAGCAGTCACCCGCGGGGGGGAAGCACCGGGGAGCTGTTTTTT.